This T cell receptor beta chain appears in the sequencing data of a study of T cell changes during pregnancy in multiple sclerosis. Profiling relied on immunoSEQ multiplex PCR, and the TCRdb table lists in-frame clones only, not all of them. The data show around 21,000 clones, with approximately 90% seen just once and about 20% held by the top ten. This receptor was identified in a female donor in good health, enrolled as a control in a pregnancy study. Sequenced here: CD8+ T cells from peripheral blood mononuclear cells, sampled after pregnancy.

CDR3 nucleotides: TGTGCCGTCCACAGGGCCGGTTCACCCCTCCACTTT. Translated: CAVHRAGSPLHF. The gene calls are TRBV6-4 and TRBJ1-6; perhaps TRBD1 as D (6 bases). The ends were cut back, 11 bases at V and 9 bases at J, with 14 bases in the middle. CDR3 length: 12 amino acids. Per the germline V gene, CDR1 is MRHNA and CDR2 is SNTAGT.